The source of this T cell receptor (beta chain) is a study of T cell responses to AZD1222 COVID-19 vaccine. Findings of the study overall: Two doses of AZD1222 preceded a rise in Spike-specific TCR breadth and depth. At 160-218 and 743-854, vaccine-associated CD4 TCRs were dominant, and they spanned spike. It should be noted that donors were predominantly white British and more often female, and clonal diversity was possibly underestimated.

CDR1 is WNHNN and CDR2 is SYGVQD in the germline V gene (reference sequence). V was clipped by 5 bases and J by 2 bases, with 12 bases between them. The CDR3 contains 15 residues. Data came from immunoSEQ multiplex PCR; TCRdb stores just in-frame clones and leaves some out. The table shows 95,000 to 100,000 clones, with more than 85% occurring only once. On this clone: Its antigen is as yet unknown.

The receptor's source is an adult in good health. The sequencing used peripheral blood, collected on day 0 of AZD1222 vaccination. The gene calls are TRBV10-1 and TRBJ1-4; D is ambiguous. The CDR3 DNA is TGCGCCAGCAGTTCCGATCTCGGGACTAATGAAAAACTGTTTTTT. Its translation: CASSSDLGTNEKLFF.